This T cell receptor beta chain stems from a study of T cell repertoires in cytomegalovirus infection. Study context: The public TCR beta signatures pointed to both CMV infection and matching HLA type.

MiXCR, applied by TCRdb to the reads, yields one record per CDR3 protein. The sample comprises roughly 340,000 distinct CDR3 sequences, roughly 29% of which are singletons, and 20% rests with the top ten. The V segment lost 0 bases and the J segment 10 bases; nucleotides outside the gene matches: 5. The CDR3 length is 14 residues. This clonotype was observed a handful of times. What it recognizes is unknown. Specimen: cultured PBMCs, collected from culture after CMV antigen stimulation. This sequence originates from a human donor in good health (CMV status not recorded). Some clones in this sample may be carry-over from other donors' samples. The chain has TRBV12-3 or TRBV12-4 and TRBJ2-1, with 8 bases fitting TRBD2. CDR3 coding DNA: TGTGCCAGCAGTTTAGCGGGACTAGTCACGGAGCAGTTCTTC. It translates to CASSLAGLVTEQFF.